This T cell receptor (beta chain) was retrieved from a study of shared T cell receptors in the human thymus (dated by TCRdb to 2020 to 2023). Looking at the study overall: The study examined how self-reactive, shared T-cell receptor alpha chains are generated in the human thymus.

The protocol used for the library was the immunoSEQ multiplex PCR assay. This is the immuneACCESS table as TCRdb keeps it, with only in-frame sequences that have V and J called. A part of the clones is gone; compared with another copy, unresolved V genes explain less than half, and the rest is unexplained. The sample profile shows about 380,000 clones; 95% of them were found once. Roughly 0.021% of the sample rests with the top ten. Looking up the germline V gene (reference sequence) yields CDR1 MNHNY and CDR2 SVGAGI. Reading from cysteine to phenylalanine, the CDR3 counts 12 amino acids. Only the CDR3 DNA stays, 36 bases, in frame from base 1. Trimming accounts for 10 bases at V and 8 bases at J, while the number of junction bases matched to no gene is 8. As concerns this clone: Its target antigen remains unknown. Qualities for individual bases were not recorded, and no much larger clone is one base off.

The sequencing sample was made of thymocytes. The rearrangement combines TRBV6-6 with TRBJ2-4; 7 middle bases align to TRBD1. This TCR was recovered from a human donor. This receptor carries the CDR3 CATRTGSDIQYF. In nucleotides, the sequence is TGTGCCACCAGGACAGGTTCGGACATTCAGTACTTC.